The 10 T cell receptor beta chains listed next were all sequenced from one sample in a study of naive and memory T cell subsets. An oligonucleotide containing a UMI was ligated to the 3' end of TCR cDNA. Ligated cDNA underwent four rounds of PCR with nested alpha and beta constant region primers and SP2. TCRdb re-called the UMI-ligation and nested PCR reads through MiXCR, storing one row per CDR3 protein. The repertoire includes around 24,000 distinct CDR3 sequences, under 6.5% of them detected once, and 7.4% sits in the top ten. The sample consisted of blood. All receptors derive from an adult in good health.

This clonotype has at least ten counts. V and J are TRBV7-3 and TRBJ1-4, with 7 bases lining up with TRBD1. Germline lookup yields CDR1 SGHTA and CDR2 FQGTGA. The CDR3 length is 15 residues. Germline trimming cut 2 bases from V and 2 bases from J; bases unmatched to any gene: 2. CDR3 nucleotides: TGTGCCAGCAGCTTAGGAGGGGGCACTAATGAAAAACTGTTTTTT. This sequence encodes CASSLGGGTNEKLFF.

This clonotype has at least ten counts. The chain carries TRBV6-2 or TRBV6-3 and TRBJ2-7, with D perhaps matching TRBD2 (6 bases). V lost 7 bases and J lost 2, with 18 bases in between. The CDR3 runs to 15 residues. Germline V gene data show CDR1 as MNHEY and CDR2 as SVGEGT. CDR3 sequence reads: CASNRPGTSTYEQYF. CDR3 nucleotides: TGTGCCAGCAATCGTCCCGGGACTTCCACCTACGAGCAGTACTTC.

This clonotype has only a few counts. This could be a read error, since a much larger clone is one nucleotide away. The V and J genes are TRBV19 and TRBJ1-2; perhaps TRBD1 as D (6 bases). The germline gives CDR1 LNHDA, CDR2 SQIVND (reference sequence). This CDR3 contains 13 residues. The CDR3 DNA is TGTGCCAGTATCGGGGTGGACAGCTATGGCGACACCTTC. Translated: CASIGVDSYGDTF.

With regard to this clonotype: This may come from a read error, since a much larger clone is one base off. V and J are TRBV20-1 and TRBJ1-1, with 9 bases aligning to TRBD1. Germline V gives CDR1 DFQATT, CDR2 SNEGSKA (reference sequence). The CDR3 has 15 residues. The CDR3 spells CSARAGQGGDTGAFF. The CDR3 DNA sequence: TGCAGTGCTAGAGCGGGACAGGGAGGGGACACTGGAGCTTTCTTT.

There are many counts of this clonotype. The chain recombines TRBV9 with TRBJ1-1; D call uncertain. Germline V gene sequence: CDR1 SGDLS, CDR2 YYNGEE. The ends were cut back, 0 bases at V and 1 base at J, with 13 bases in the middle. The CDR3 sequence is 16 residues long. The CDR3 DNA is TGTGCCAGCAGCGTAGTAGGGTTTGGGGAGAACACTGAAGCTTTCTTT. Translating gives CASSVVGFGENTEAFF.

This clonotype was counted many times. The V gene is TRBV5-5, the J gene TRBJ1-2; TRBD1 is a possible D gene (6 bases). V dropped 4 bases and J dropped 4 bases, with 17 bases sitting between them. Germline CDR1 and CDR2: SGHKS and YYEKEE (reference sequence). CDR3 length: 15 residues. Here the CDR3 reads CASSTGTAGVYGYTF. The CDR3 DNA sequence: TGTGCCAGCAGCACAGGGACGGCCGGAGTCTATGGCTACACCTTC.

CDR3 sequence: CASSSDRGGRTNEKLFF. The CDR3 bases are TGCGCCAGCAGCTCTGACAGGGGAGGGCGAACTAATGAAAAACTGTTTTTT. V gene TRBV5-1 combines with J gene TRBJ1-4; 8 bases are shared with TRBD1. The CDR3 has 17 residues. Unmatched junction bases numbered 8, after V lost 3 bases and J lost 1 base. Germline lookup yields CDR1 SGHRS and CDR2 YFSETQ.

Within the sample, this clonotype is medium-sized. V usage is TRBV24-1 and J usage is TRBJ2-1; no firm D call. Germline CDR1 is KGHDR and CDR2 is SFDVKD. This CDR3 spans 13 amino acids. V lost 0 bases and J 8 bases, leaving 7 bases between the germline ends. CDR3 sequence reads: CATSDLEADEQFF. The CDR3, as DNA: TGTGCCACCAGTGATTTGGAGGCCGATGAGCAGTTCTTC.

This clonotype was seen repeatedly, ten times or more. This chain joins TRBV4-3 and TRBJ1-2; no definite D call. Trimming pared 0 bases from V and 0 bases from J, leaving 11 bases between. The CDR3 loop spans 16 amino acids. Per the germline V gene, CDR1 is LGHNA and CDR2 is YSLEER. CDR3 amino acids: CASSQDLMRANYGYTF. The CDR3 DNA is TGCGCCAGCAGCCAAGATCTTATGAGGGCTAACTATGGCTACACCTTC.

This clonotype has at least ten counts. As DNA, the CDR3 is TGTGCCAGCAGCTTAGCGTGGGGGGGGGCCAAAAACATTCAGTACTTC. Its translation is CASSLAWGGAKNIQYF. This chain connects TRBV7-2 to TRBJ2-4; TRBD2 aligns across 7 bases. This CDR3 contains 16 residues. Trimming took 0 bases from V and 1 from J; bases not matched to a gene: 3. Germline V gives CDR1 SGHTA, CDR2 FQGNSA.